The rows below give T cell receptor beta chains drawn from one sample of a study of T-cell reconstitution after alpha-beta-depleted transplantation in children. One entry per CDR3 protein, called by TCRdb with MiXCR from the PCR reads. The table lists almost 500,000 distinct CDR3 sequences, under 12% of them singletons, with approximately 2% in the top ten. The sample in question was PBMCs, obtained before TCRalphabeta/CD19-depleted stem cell transplant. Receptors originate from a child aged 2 to 10 with inherited bone marrow failure, due to receive a stem cell transplant. Both conserved end residues are part of each CDR3. The order of the fields is CDR3 protein, J gene, clone size, V gene. Clone size is given for some rows only: seen once, a few or many times, or a class if the clone is expanded.

CDR3aa: CSVKGGDSETQYF
j_gene: TRBJ2-5
abundance: -
v_gene: TRBV29-1

CDR3aa: CASSPISWGGDTGELFF
j_gene: TRBJ2-2
abundance: many
v_gene: TRBV7-2

CDR3aa: CASSPDRGRITGELFF
j_gene: TRBJ2-2
abundance: -
v_gene: TRBV5-1

CDR3aa: CASSWDAPLYTEAFF
j_gene: TRBJ1-1
abundance: many
v_gene: TRBV5-6

CDR3aa: CAWNGKVPGELFF
j_gene: TRBJ2-2
abundance: few
v_gene: TRBV30

CDR3aa: CASSSQLAEETQYF
j_gene: TRBJ2-5
abundance: many
v_gene: TRBV28

CDR3aa: CASSQMRGAYEQYF
j_gene: TRBJ2-7
abundance: many
v_gene: TRBV27

CDR3aa: CASSPRTSGWREQYF
j_gene: TRBJ2-7
abundance: many
v_gene: TRBV12-3/TRBV12-4

CDR3aa: CASSKWQGANTEAFF
j_gene: TRBJ1-1
abundance: -
v_gene: TRBV19

CDR3aa: CSAKDINEQFF
j_gene: TRBJ2-1
abundance: many
v_gene: TRBV20-1

CDR3aa: CASSLDVSSEAFF
j_gene: TRBJ1-1
abundance: many
v_gene: TRBV11-2

CDR3aa: CSARDPGGTRHNEQFF
j_gene: TRBJ2-1
abundance: -
v_gene: TRBV20-1

CDR3aa: CASSQDPDRQTEAFF
j_gene: TRBJ1-1
abundance: many
v_gene: TRBV3-1

CDR3aa: CASSQGLGELSSYNEQFF
j_gene: TRBJ2-1
abundance: few
v_gene: TRBV4-3

CDR3aa: CASSLEGPGAGQNEKLFF
j_gene: TRBJ1-4
abundance: many
v_gene: TRBV7-6

CDR3aa: CASSQDSGDLYEQFF
j_gene: TRBJ2-1
abundance: -
v_gene: TRBV4-3

CDR3aa: CSASDRRRGGTGELFF
j_gene: TRBJ2-2
abundance: many
v_gene: TRBV20-1

CDR3aa: CASSFAQASYEQYF
j_gene: TRBJ2-7
abundance: many
v_gene: TRBV7-2

CDR3aa: CASSTRTGVYGYTF
j_gene: TRBJ1-2
abundance: many
v_gene: TRBV12-3/TRBV12-4

CDR3aa: CASSFRPVSATSGRLADTQYF
j_gene: TRBJ2-3
abundance: -
v_gene: TRBV11-2

CDR3aa: CALNIHSLRTDLLADYGYTF
j_gene: TRBJ1-2
abundance: few
v_gene: TRBV6-2/TRBV6-3

CDR3aa: CASSLGGGPTSYEQYF
j_gene: TRBJ2-7
abundance: few
v_gene: TRBV28

CDR3aa: CASSWVFTDTQYF
j_gene: TRBJ2-3
abundance: many
v_gene: TRBV27

CDR3aa: CASILPVGAYEQYF
j_gene: TRBJ2-7
abundance: many
v_gene: TRBV5-1

CDR3aa: CASSLRRINEQFF
j_gene: TRBJ2-1
abundance: -
v_gene: TRBV5-4

CDR3aa: CSARDIGQFYGYTF
j_gene: TRBJ1-2
abundance: -
v_gene: TRBV20-1

CDR3aa: CASSLDGTGEWGQPQHF
j_gene: TRBJ1-5
abundance: few
v_gene: TRBV11-2

CDR3aa: CASSFTPVSYNEQFF
j_gene: TRBJ2-1
abundance: many
v_gene: TRBV12-3/TRBV12-4

CDR3aa: CSVESGAGYNEQFF
j_gene: TRBJ2-1
abundance: -
v_gene: TRBV29-1

CDR3aa: CSARATSGINEQFF
j_gene: TRBJ2-1
abundance: many
v_gene: TRBV20-1

CDR3aa: CASSGVRGHEQFF
j_gene: TRBJ2-1
abundance: -
v_gene: TRBV19

CDR3aa: CASSLSGAGEQFF
j_gene: TRBJ2-1
abundance: -
v_gene: TRBV27

CDR3aa: CSVESRDEQYF
j_gene: TRBJ2-7
abundance: many
v_gene: TRBV29-1

CDR3aa: CASSYVPDRGLLTLMNTEAFF
j_gene: TRBJ1-1
abundance: few
v_gene: TRBV6-2/TRBV6-3

CDR3aa: CASSPIRYEQYF
j_gene: TRBJ2-7
abundance: -
v_gene: TRBV7-9

CDR3aa: CASSLRAYYTDTQYF
j_gene: TRBJ2-3
abundance: many
v_gene: TRBV5-1

CDR3aa: CAISDTLAGAGEQYF
j_gene: TRBJ2-7
abundance: many
v_gene: TRBV10-3

CDR3aa: CASSPPGREQYF
j_gene: TRBJ2-7
abundance: many
v_gene: TRBV27

CDR3aa: CASSIGDRSISEQYF
j_gene: TRBJ2-7
abundance: many
v_gene: TRBV5-1

CDR3aa: CASSLDRDRRLYNEQFF
j_gene: TRBJ2-1
abundance: few
v_gene: TRBV27

CDR3aa: CASSFGGLGNTIYF
j_gene: TRBJ1-3
abundance: -
v_gene: TRBV5-1

CDR3aa: CASSLLQGPRAETQYF
j_gene: TRBJ2-5
abundance: many
v_gene: TRBV7-2

CDR3aa: CASSQDQSPYNEQFF
j_gene: TRBJ2-1
abundance: -
v_gene: TRBV4-1